The next 8 T cell receptor beta chains were all read from a single sample in a study of shared clonotypes between healthy human individuals. This table comes from immunoSEQ multiplex PCR, and its TCRdb copy is limited to in-frame clones, with some not included. The sample holds some 2,000,000 clones, 95% seen once. Material for sequencing was naive CD4+ T cells sorted from blood. Subset denoted: CD45RA+ positively selected. The receptors were sampled from a man aged 18 to 29 in good health.

This clone was observed a single time. CDR3 DNA sequence: TGTGCCAGCGTTCCCACGGGGGGGATGAACACTGAAGCTTTCTTT. Its translation: CASVPTGGMNTEAFF. The chain has TRBV7-8 and TRBJ1-1, with D possibly TRBD1 on 5 matching bases. The CDR3 loop spans 15 amino acids. The germline V gene has CDR1 SGHVS and CDR2 FQNEAQ. Deletions cut 8 bases from V and 0 bases from J, with 16 bases between.

This clone was detected once. The chain uses TRBV2 and TRBJ1-6; possibly TRBD1 for D (5 bases). Germline-derived CDR1 and CDR2 are SNHLY and FYNNEI. The CDR3 totals 13 residues. The V end was cut by 3 bases, the J end by 8 bases, with 8 bases between. The CDR3 nucleotides are TGTGCCAGCAGTGAGGACACCTATTCACCCCTCCACTTT. Encoded protein: CASSEDTYSPLHF. Combining the CDR3 with reference TRBV2 and TRBJ1-6 gives the whole variable domain EPEVTQTPSHQVTQMGQEVILRCVPISNHLYFYWYRQILGQKVEFLVSFYNNEISEKSEIFDDQFSVERPDGSNFTLKIRSTKLEDSAMYFCASSEDTYSPLHFGNGTRLTVT.

This chain links TRBV6-4 with TRBJ1-4; 9 positions match TRBD1. The length of the CDR3 is 17 residues. CDR1 MRHNA and CDR2 SNTAGT come from the germline V gene. V lost 4 bases to trimming and J lost 4 bases; unmatched junction nucleotides: 10. The CDR3 coding sequence is TGTGCCAGCAGTGCAGGATCCGACAGGGGGAATAATGAAAAACTGTTTTTT. Its translation is CASSAGSDRGNNEKLFF.

The V and J genes are TRBV19 and TRBJ1-6; the D is unclear. CDR3 length: 14 amino acids. The germline V gene has CDR1 LNHDA and CDR2 SQIVND (reference sequence). V shed 5 bases and J shed 7 bases, with 12 bases lying between them. The CDR3: CASSLTPANSPLHF. The CDR3 DNA reads as TGTGCCAGTAGTTTGACACCTGCAAATTCACCCCTCCACTTT.

The gene calls are TRBV6-1 and TRBJ2-5; possible D gene TRBD1, 5 bases. This CDR3 comprises 14 residues. Looked up from germline, CDR1 is MNHNS and CDR2 is SASEGT. V was cut by 2 bases and J by 5 bases, with 12 bases left in between. The CDR3: CASSEQGVGETQYF. Here the CDR3 DNA reads TGTGCCAGCAGTGAACAAGGGGTCGGGGAGACCCAGTACTTC.

The chain combines TRBV2 with TRBJ2-4, with TRBD2 matching over 7 bases. Germline V gene data show CDR1 as SNHLY and CDR2 as FYNNEI. V shed 6 bases, J shed 6 bases, and the junction held 11 bases outside the gene matches. The CDR3 length is 15 residues. The CDR3 bases are TGTGCCAGCAGCGGTCCTGCGGGGGAGGGAAACATTCAGTACTTC. This gives the protein CASSGPAGEGNIQYF.

The rearrangement links TRBV11-2 to TRBJ2-3; 8 bases are shared with TRBD2. V lost 9 bases, J lost 5 bases, and 7 bases stayed unmatched. This CDR3 has 13 residues. In germline, CDR1 is SGHAT, CDR2 FQNNGV. The CDR3 sequence: CASLRGGVDTQYF. Written as DNA, the CDR3 is TGTGCCAGTCTACGGGGGGGAGTAGATACGCAGTATTTT.

The rearrangement links TRBV6-6 to TRBJ2-1; D possibly corresponds to TRBD2 (6 bases). CDR1 MNHNY and CDR2 SVGAGI come from the germline V gene (reference sequence). Between the trimmed V and J ends, which lost 8 bases and 7 bases, there was a span of 15 bases. The CDR3 totals 13 residues. The CDR3 DNA reads as TGTGCCAGCTCGTTAGCGGAGAATAATGAGCAGTTCTTC. Its protein product is CASSLAENNEQFF.